This T cell receptor (beta chain) was sequenced during a study of OX40 agonist ivuxolimab in advanced cancers. Clones were read by immunoSEQ multiplex PCR, and TCRdb kept only the in-frame ones, dropping some. The data show 46,000 or so clones, more than 85% seen once. CDR3 length equals 15 residues. Unmatched junction bases numbered 6, after V lost 1 base and J lost 2 bases. Germline CDR1 SGHRS, CDR2 YFSETQ. The chain recombines TRBV5-1 with TRBJ2-7, with 7 positions matching TRBD1. Sequences were derived from CD4+ or CD8+ T cells sorted from blood, sampled in a trial of the OX40 agonist ivuxolimab. The source of this sequence is an adult with an advanced solid tumor such as melanoma, head and neck, liver or kidney cancer. The CDR3 is CASSLLGQITYEQYF. DNA of the CDR3: TGCGCCAGCAGCTTGTTGGGACAGATAACCTACGAGCAGTACTTC. Looking up the rest from reference TRBV5-1 and TRBJ2-7 gives the full variable domain: KAGVTQTPRYLIKTRGQQVTLSCSPISGHRSVSWYQQTPGQGLQFLFEYFSETQRNKGNFPGRFSGRQFSNSRSEMNVSTLELGDSALYLCASSLLGQITYEQYFGPGTRLTVT.